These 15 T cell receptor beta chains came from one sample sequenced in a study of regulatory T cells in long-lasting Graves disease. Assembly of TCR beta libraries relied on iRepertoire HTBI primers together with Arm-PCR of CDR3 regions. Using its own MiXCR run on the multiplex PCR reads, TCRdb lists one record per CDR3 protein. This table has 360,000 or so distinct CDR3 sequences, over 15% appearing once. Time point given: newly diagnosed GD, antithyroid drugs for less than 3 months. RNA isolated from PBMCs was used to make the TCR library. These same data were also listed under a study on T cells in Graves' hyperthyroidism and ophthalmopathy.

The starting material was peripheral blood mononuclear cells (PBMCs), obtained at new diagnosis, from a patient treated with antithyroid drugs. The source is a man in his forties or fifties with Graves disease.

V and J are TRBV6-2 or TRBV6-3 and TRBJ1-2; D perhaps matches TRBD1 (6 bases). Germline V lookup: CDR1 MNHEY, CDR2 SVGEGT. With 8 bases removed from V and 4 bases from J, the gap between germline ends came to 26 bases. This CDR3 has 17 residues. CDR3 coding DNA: TGTGCCAGCGGCAGTAGATCAGGGGCCGAGGGAGGCTATGGCTACACCTTC. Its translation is CASGSRSGAEGGYGYTF.

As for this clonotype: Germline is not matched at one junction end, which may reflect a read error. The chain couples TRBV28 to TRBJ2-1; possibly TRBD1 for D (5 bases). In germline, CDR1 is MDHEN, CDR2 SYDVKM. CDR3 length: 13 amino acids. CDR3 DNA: TGTGTCAGCAGTAGGGGTTCCTACAATGAGCAGTTCTTC. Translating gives CVSSRGSYNEQFF.

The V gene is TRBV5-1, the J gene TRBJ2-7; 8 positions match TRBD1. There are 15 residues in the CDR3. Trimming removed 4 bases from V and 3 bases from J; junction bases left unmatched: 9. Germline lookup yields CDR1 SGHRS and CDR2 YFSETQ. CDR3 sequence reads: CASSVQTGQVYEQYF. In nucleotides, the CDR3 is TGCGCCAGCAGCGTACAAACGGGACAGGTCTACGAGCAGTACTTC.

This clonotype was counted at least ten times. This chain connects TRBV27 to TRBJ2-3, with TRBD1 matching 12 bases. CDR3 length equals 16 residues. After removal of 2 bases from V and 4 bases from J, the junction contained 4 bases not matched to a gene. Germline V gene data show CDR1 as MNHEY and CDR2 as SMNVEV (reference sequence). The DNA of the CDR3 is TGTGCCAGCAGTTTAAGGGACAGGGGGCACGCAGATACGCAGTATTTT. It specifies CASSLRDRGHADTQYF.

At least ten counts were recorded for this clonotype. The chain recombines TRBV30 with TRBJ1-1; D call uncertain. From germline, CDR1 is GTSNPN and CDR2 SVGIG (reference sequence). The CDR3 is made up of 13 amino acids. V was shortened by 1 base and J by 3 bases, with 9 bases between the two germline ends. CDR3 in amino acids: CAWSGWRDTEAFF. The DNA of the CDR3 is TGTGCCTGGAGTGGCTGGCGGGACACTGAAGCTTTCTTT. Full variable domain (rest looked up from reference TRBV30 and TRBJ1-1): SQTIHQWPATLVQPVGSPLSLECTVEGTSNPNLYWYRQAAGRGLQLLFYSVGIGQISSEVPQNLSASRPQDRQFILSSKKLLLSDSGFYLCAWSGWRDTEAFFGQGTRLTVV.

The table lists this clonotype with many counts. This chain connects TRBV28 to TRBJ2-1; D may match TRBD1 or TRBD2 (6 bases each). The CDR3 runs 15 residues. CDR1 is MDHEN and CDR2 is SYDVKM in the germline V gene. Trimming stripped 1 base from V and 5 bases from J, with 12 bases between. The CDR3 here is CASSLYGGGNNEQFF. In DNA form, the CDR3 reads TGTGCCAGCAGTTTATACGGGGGCGGAAACAATGAGCAGTTCTTC.

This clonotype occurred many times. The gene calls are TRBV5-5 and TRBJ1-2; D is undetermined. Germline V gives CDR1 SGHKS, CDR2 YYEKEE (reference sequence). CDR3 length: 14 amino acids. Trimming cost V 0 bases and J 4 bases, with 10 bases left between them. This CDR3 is CASSLGKTSYGYTF. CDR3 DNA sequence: TGTGCCAGCAGCTTGGGGAAGACAAGCTATGGCTACACCTTC. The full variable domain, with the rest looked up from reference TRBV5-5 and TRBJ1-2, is DAGVTQSPTHLIKTRGQQVTLRCSPISGHKSVSWYQQVLGQGPQFIFQYYEKEERGRGNFPDRFSARQFPNYSSELNVNALLLGDSALYLCASSLGKTSYGYTFGSGTRLTVV.

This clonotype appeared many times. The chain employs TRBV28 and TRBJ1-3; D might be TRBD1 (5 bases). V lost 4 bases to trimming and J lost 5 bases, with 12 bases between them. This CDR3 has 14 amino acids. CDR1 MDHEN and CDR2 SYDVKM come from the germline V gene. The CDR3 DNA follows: TGTGCCAGCAGTTGGGGGAGTTGGAGAAACACCATATATTTT. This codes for CASSWGSWRNTIYF.

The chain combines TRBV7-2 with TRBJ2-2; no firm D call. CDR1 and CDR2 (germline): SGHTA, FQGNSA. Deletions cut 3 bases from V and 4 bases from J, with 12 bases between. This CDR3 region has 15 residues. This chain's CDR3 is CASSLLPWGTGELFF. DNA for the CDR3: TGTGCCAGCAGCTTGCTCCCATGGGGCACCGGGGAGCTGTTTTTT.

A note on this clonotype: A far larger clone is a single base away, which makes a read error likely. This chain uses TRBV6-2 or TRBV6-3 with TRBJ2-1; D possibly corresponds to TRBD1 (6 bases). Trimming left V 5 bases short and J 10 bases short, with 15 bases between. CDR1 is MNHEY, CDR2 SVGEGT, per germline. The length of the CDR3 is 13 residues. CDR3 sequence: CASSRQDSYEQFF. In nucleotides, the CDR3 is TGTGCCAGCAGTCGACAGGACTCCTACGAGCAGTTCTTC.

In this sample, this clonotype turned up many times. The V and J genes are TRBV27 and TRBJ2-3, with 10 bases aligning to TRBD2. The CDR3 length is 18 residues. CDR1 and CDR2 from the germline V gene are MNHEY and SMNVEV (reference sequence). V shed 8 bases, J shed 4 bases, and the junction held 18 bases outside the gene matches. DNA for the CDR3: TGTGCCAGCCGCTTGAGCGGGGCTAGCGGGGGTATCGCAGATACGCAGTATTTT. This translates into CASRLSGASGGIADTQYF.

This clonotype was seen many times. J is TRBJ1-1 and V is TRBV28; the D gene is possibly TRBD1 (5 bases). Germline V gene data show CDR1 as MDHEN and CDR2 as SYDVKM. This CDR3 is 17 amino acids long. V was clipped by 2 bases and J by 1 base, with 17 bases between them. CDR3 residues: CASSLTLGAGRNTEAFF. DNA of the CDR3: TGTGCCAGCAGTTTAACCCTAGGGGCAGGTCGGAACACTGAAGCTTTCTTT.

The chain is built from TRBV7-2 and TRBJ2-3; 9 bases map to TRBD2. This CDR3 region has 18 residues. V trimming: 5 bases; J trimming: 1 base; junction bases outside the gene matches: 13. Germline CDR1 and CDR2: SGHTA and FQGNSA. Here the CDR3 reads CASSQEPLAGSGTDTQYF. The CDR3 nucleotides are TGTGCCAGCAGCCAAGAGCCCCTAGCGGGATCTGGCACAGATACGCAGTATTTT.

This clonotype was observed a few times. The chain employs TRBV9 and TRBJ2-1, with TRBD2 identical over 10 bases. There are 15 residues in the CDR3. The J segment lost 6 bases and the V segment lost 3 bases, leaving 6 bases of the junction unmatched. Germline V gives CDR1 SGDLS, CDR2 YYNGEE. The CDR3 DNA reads TGTGCCAGCAGCGATCGAGCGGGGGGGATCAATGAGCAGTTCTTC. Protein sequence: CASSDRAGGINEQFF.

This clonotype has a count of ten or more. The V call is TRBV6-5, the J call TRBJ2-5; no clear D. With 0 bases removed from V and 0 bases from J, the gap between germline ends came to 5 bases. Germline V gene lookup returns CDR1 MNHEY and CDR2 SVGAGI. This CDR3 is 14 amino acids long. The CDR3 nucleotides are TGTGCCAGCAGTTACTCCCGCTACCAAGAGACCCAGTACTTC. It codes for CASSYSRYQETQYF.